This T cell receptor (beta chain) was obtained from a study of T-cell reconstitution after alpha-beta-depleted transplantation in children. Regarding the study as a whole: Several hundred expanded graft clones reportedly supplied alpha-beta T cells about two months after transplant.

Preparation of the TCRbeta library was carried out with unique molecular identifiers. TCRdb used MiXCR to reprocess the PCR reads, holding one entry per CDR3 protein. This table holds 450,000 to 700,000 distinct CDR3 sequences, more than 20% found once. This clonotype was observed a handful of times. Its cognate antigen is unknown. The receptor comes from a boy in the first two years of life with Wiskott-Aldrich syndrome, due to receive a stem cell transplant. This material consisted of PBMCs, taken before TCRalphabeta/CD19-depleted stem cell transplant.

CDR3 sequence: CASSLRLPSTDTQYF. In DNA, the CDR3 is TGTGCCAGCAGTTTGCGACTACCAAGCACAGATACGCAGTATTTT. The chain recombines TRBV12-3 or TRBV12-4 with TRBJ2-3; D possibly corresponds to TRBD2 (5 bases). The CDR3 covers 15 residues. Between the trimmed V and J ends, which lost 3 bases and 0 bases, there was a span of 10 bases.